Shown below are 8 T cell receptor beta chains from a single sample sequenced in a study of cytomegalovirus exposure and HLA in healthy donors. Primers for the PCR totalled 60 Vbeta and 13 Jbeta. Produced via immunoSEQ multiplex PCR; TCRdb's table is partial and in-frame only. In the table there are 250,000 to 350,000 clones, 86% of which are singletons. The specimen was PBMCs. These receptors were taken from a man aged 35 to 55 in good health and CMV-seropositive.

The chain carries TRBV15 and TRBJ1-2; 9 positions match TRBD1. The V segment lost 0 bases and the J segment 4 bases; nucleotides outside the gene matches: 3. The V gene's germline CDR1 is LNHNV and CDR2 YYDKDF (reference sequence). This CDR3 has 15 residues. The CDR3 DNA reads as TGTGCCACCAGCAGAGACCGGGACAGGGTCTATGGCTACACCTTC. Protein sequence: CATSRDRDRVYGYTF.

The CDR3 spells CASSLYGGGRGEKLFF. CDR3 nucleotides: TGTGCCAGCAGTTTGTACGGGGGGGGCCGGGGTGAAAAACTGTTTTTT. The chain carries TRBV28 and TRBJ1-4; D possibly corresponds to TRBD1 (6 bases). The CDR3 is made up of 16 amino acids. From germline, CDR1 is MDHEN and CDR2 SYDVKM. V was trimmed by 3 bases and J by 7 bases, leaving 18 bases between them.

CDR3 sequence reads: CASSPGQEDYGYTF. The CDR3 nucleotides read TGTGCCAGCAGCCCAGGACAGGAGGATTATGGCTACACCTTC. The chain has TRBV13 and TRBJ1-2; 7 bases agree with TRBD1. CDR3 size: 14 residues. Per the germline V gene, CDR1 is PRHDT and CDR2 is FYEKMQ (reference sequence). The V and J ends lost 5 bases and 5 bases, in that order; junction bases with no gene match: 8.

V is TRBV27 and J is TRBJ2-5, with D possibly TRBD1 on 6 matching bases. With 6 bases removed from V and 2 bases from J, the gap between germline ends came to 7 bases. Germline CDR1 reads MNHEY; CDR2 reads SMNVEV (reference sequence). The CDR3 runs 12 residues. CDR3 nucleotide sequence: TGTGCCAGCAGGACAGGACAAGAGACCCAGTACTTC. It encodes CASRTGQETQYF.

The chain couples TRBV7-6 to TRBJ2-5, with 9 bases identical to TRBD2. The CDR3 totals 15 residues. CDR1 and CDR2 (germline): SGHVS, FNYEAQ. Trimming cost V 5 bases and J 4 bases; bases outside gene matches: 8. In nucleotides, the CDR3 is TGTGCCAGCAGCCCACAGGAAGCGGGAGGAGAGACCCAGTACTTC. It encodes CASSPQEAGGETQYF.

The V and J genes are TRBV5-1 and TRBJ2-1, with D possibly matching TRBD1 (5 bases). Per germline, CDR1 SGHRS and CDR2 YFSETQ. V gave up 4 bases and J gave up 10 bases, with 12 bases separating them. This CDR3 is 12 amino acids long. DNA of the CDR3: TGCGCCAGCAGCGTCCCTAGGGGCGAGCAGTTCTTC. Encoded protein: CASSVPRGEQFF. The full variable domain, its missing parts supplied by reference TRBV5-1 and TRBJ2-1, is KAGVTQTPRYLIKTRGQQVTLSCSPISGHRSVSWYQQTPGQGLQFLFEYFSETQRNKGNFPGRFSGRQFSNSRSEMNVSTLELGDSALYLCASSVPRGEQFFGPGTRLTVL.

V usage is TRBV27 and J usage is TRBJ2-5; 10 bases are a match to TRBD1. Looked up from germline, CDR1 is MNHEY and CDR2 is SMNVEV (reference sequence). The CDR3 has 13 amino acids. V shed 7 bases, J shed 5 bases, and the junction held 4 bases outside the gene matches. The CDR3 protein is CASIGTGAETQYF. CDR3 DNA: TGTGCCAGCATCGGGACAGGGGCGGAGACCCAGTACTTC.

The rearrangement uses TRBV5-5 and TRBJ1-1; no reliable D call. This CDR3 has 14 residues. The germline V and J ends were trimmed by 3 bases and 2 bases, with 11 bases remaining between them. The V gene's germline CDR1 is SGHKS and CDR2 YYEKEE (reference sequence). The CDR3 DNA is TGTGCCAGCAGCTACGGACTAGGAAACACTGAAGCTTTCTTT. Translation gives CASSYGLGNTEAFF.